The rows below give T cell receptor beta chains drawn from one sample of a study of T cell repertoires in cytomegalovirus infection. These receptors' antigens are unknown. Via MiXCR, TCRdb re-called the reads, giving one row per CDR3 protein. The sample lists approximately 350,000 distinct CDR3 sequences; about a third were seen once. The sample in question was cultured PBMCs, obtained from culture after CMV antigen stimulation. Receptors were obtained from a human donor in good health (CMV status not recorded). Some clones in this sample may be carry-over from other donors' samples. The CDR3 runs from the conserved cysteine through the conserved F or W. The D gene is left open where the match is weak. Clone size is not always given. Where it is, it says once, few, many or a class for expanded clones.

>TRBJ2-3|few|TRBD2|TRBV5-1
TGCGCCAGCAGCTTGGATCTAGCGGACACAGATACGCAGTATTTT
CASSLDLADTDTQYF
>TRBJ2-1|-|TRBD2|TRBV10-3
TGTGCCATCAGTGAGGCCGGGACTAGCGGGAGATCGTCCTACAATGAGCAGTTCTTC
CAISEAGTSGRSSYNEQFF
>TRBJ1-2|few|-|TRBV7-2
TGTGCCAGCAGCTTCCCTTTTGGACGTGACTATGGCTACACCTTC
CASSFPFGRDYGYTF
>TRBJ2-1|-|TRBD1|TRBV10-3
TGTGCCATCAGTGAGTCGTCGAGACAGGGGTACAATGAGCAGTTCTTC
CAISESSRQGYNEQFF
>TRBJ2-3|few|-|TRBV12-3/TRBV12-4
TGTGCCAGCAGTTCCACGGCGAATACGCAGTATTTT
CASSSTANTQYF
>TRBJ2-2|-|TRBD2|TRBV12-5
TGTGCTAGTGGTTTGGTACTAAGCGGGAAATTTACCGGGGAGCTGTTTTTT
CASGLVLSGKFTGELFF
>TRBJ2-7|few|TRBD1|TRBV12-3/TRBV12-4
TGTGCCAGCAGTCCTGGACAGGTTGCGTACGAGCAGTACTTC
CASSPGQVAYEQYF
>TRBJ1-1|-|TRBD1|TRBV3-1
TGTGCCAGCAGCCAAGAGACAGGGAGCGCTTTCTTT
CASSQETGSAFF
>TRBJ1-4|-|-|TRBV4-1
TGCGCCAGCAGCCGGGTGGGGGGCATTGAAAAACTGTTTTTT
CASSRVGGIEKLFF
>TRBJ1-1|-|-|TRBV6-5
TGTGCCAGCAGTTACAGGGCCGCGAACACTGAAGCTTTCTTT
CASSYRAANTEAFF
>TRBJ2-6|-|-|TRBV7-6
TGTGCCAGCAGCTCGGGGCCAGGTGGGGCCAACGTCCTGACTTTC
CASSSGPGGANVLTF
>TRBJ2-1|few|TRBD2|TRBV5-5
TGTGCCAGCGAGACTCTAGCGGGAGTCAATGAGCAGTTCTTC
CASETLAGVNEQFF
>TRBJ1-3|few|-|TRBV11-2
TGTGCCAGCAGCTTAGACCGGGTGCCAGGAAACACCATATATTTT
CASSLDRVPGNTIYF
>TRBJ1-3|many|-|TRBV6-1
TGTGCCAGCAGCCGTAACCACAGGGCTGGAAACACCATATATTTT
CASSRNHRAGNTIYF
>TRBJ2-3|-|TRBD2|TRBV3-1
TGTGCCAGCAGCCAAATAGCGGGAGGGCCAGATACGCAGTATTTT
CASSQIAGGPDTQYF
>TRBJ2-1|-|-|TRBV24-1
TGTGCCACCAGTGATTTTGGGCAGTCGCACAATGAGCAGTTCTTC
CATSDFGQSHNEQFF
>TRBJ2-3|-|TRBD2|TRBV9
TGTGCCAGCAGCGTCACTAGCGCAGATACGCAGTATTTT
CASSVTSADTQYF
>TRBJ1-6|once|-|TRBV6-8
TGTGCCACCTCGGACCAAAACAATTCACCCCTCCACTTT
CATSDQNNSPLHF
>TRBJ1-1|-|-|TRBV19
TGTGCCAGTAGAAGGGCAGGGAATCTGAACACTGAAGCTTTCTTT
CASRRAGNLNTEAFF
>TRBJ1-3|few|-|TRBV12-3/TRBV12-4
TGTGCCAGCAGTTTTGAGGTTACGAACACCATATATTTT
CASSFEVTNTIYF
>TRBJ1-1|-|-|TRBV12-3/TRBV12-4
TGTGCCAGCAGTTTGGACCGGCAGCGAGCTTTCTTT
CASSLDRQRAFF
>TRBJ1-1|few|TRBD1|TRBV14
TGTGCCAGCAGCCAAGCCGGGACAGGGGGGGGCACTGAAGCTTTCTTT
CASSQAGTGGGTEAFF
>TRBJ2-1|-|TRBD2|TRBV27
TGTGCCAGCACCAGCGGGAGGGGCACCTACAATGAGCAGTTCTTC
CASTSGRGTYNEQFF
>TRBJ1-5|once|-|TRBV20-1
TGCAGTGTCAGGGTCGGGGACCAGCCCCAGCATTTT
CSVRVGDQPQHF
>TRBJ1-1|few|-|TRBV12-3/TRBV12-4
TGTGCCAGCAGACAGGGTACTGAAGCTTTCTTT
CASRQGTEAFF
>TRBJ2-3|-|-|TRBV12-3/TRBV12-4
TGTGCCAGCAGTTTAACTCTTGCCGGAGATACGCAGTATTTT
CASSLTLAGDTQYF
>TRBJ1-5|few|-|TRBV19
TGTGCCAGTAGACCCGGGCTAAATCAGCCCCAGCATTTT
CASRPGLNQPQHF
>TRBJ2-3|few|-|TRBV12-3/TRBV12-4
TGTGCCAGCAGACCAGCGTGGGATACGCAGTATTTT
CASRPAWDTQYF
>TRBJ2-6|few|-|TRBV19
TGTGCCAGTCGAGTAGCGAAAAGCTCTGGGGCCAACGTCCTGACTTTC
CASRVAKSSGANVLTF